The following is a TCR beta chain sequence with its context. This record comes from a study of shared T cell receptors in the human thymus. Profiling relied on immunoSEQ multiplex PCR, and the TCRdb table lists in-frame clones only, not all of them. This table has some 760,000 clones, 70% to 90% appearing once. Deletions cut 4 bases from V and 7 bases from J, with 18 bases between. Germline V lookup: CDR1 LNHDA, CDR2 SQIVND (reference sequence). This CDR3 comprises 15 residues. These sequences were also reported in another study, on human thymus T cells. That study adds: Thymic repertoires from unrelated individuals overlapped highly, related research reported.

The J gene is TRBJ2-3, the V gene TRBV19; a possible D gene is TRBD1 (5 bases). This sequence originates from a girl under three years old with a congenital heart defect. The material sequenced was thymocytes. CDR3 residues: CASSKGQGNPNTQYF. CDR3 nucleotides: TGTGCCAGTAGTAAGGGGCAGGGCAATCCGAATACGCAGTATTTT.